This entry features one TCR beta chain sequence. CDR1 is SGHVS, CDR2 FNYEAQ, per germline. The CDR3 is made up of 14 amino acids. Trimming took off 4 bases at V and 2 bases at J, with 11 bases between the two ends. The data were obtained in a study of PD-L1 blockade in urothelial cancer. Patients presented with locally advanced or metastatic urothelial carcinoma. Every PCR received spiked-in synthetic TCR analog templates. TCRdb keeps only in-frame clones here, not all; method: immunoSEQ multiplex PCR. The table shows some 30,000 clones, with around 87% occurring only once. This chain connects TRBV7-6 to TRBJ2-5; D is perhaps TRBD2 (7 bases). This TCR was recovered from a man in his forties or fifties with urothelial cancer. The sample was PBMCs, taken around atezolizumab (anti-PD-L1) treatment. CDR3 in amino acids: CASSSEGGQETQYF. The CDR3 bases are TGTGCCAGCAGCTCCGAGGGGGGGCAAGAGACCCAGTACTTC.